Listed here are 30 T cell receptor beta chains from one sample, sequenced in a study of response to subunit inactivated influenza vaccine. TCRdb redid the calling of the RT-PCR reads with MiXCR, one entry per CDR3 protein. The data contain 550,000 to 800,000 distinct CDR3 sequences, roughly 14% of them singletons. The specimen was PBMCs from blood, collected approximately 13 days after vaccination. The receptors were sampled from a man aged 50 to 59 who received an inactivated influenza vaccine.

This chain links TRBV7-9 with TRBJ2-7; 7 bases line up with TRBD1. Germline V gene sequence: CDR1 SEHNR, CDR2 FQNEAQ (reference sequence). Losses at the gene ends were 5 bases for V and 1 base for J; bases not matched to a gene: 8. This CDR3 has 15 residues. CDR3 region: CASSQTGFGSYEQYF. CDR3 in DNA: TGTGCCAGCAGCCAGACAGGGTTTGGGTCCTACGAGCAGTACTTC.

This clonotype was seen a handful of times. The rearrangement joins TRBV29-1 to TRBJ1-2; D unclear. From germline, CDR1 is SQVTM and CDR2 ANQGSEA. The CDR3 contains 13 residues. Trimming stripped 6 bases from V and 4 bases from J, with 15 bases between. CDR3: CSVWARSFYGYTF. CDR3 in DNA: TGCAGCGTCTGGGCCAGAAGTTTCTATGGCTACACCTTC.

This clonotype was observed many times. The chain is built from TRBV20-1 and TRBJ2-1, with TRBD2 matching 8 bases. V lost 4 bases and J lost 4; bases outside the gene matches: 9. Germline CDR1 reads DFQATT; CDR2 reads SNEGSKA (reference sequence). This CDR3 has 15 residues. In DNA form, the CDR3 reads TGCAGTGCTAAATCTGCGGGACTAGGTTACAATGAGCAGTTCTTC. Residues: CSAKSAGLGYNEQFF.

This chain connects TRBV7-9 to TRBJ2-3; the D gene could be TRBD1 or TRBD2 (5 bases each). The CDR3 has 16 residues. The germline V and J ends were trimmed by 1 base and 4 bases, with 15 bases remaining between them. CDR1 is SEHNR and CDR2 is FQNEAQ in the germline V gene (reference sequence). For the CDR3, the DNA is TGTGCCAGCAGCTTAGGGGTAGGGGCAGCGGCAGATACGCAGTATTTT. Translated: CASSLGVGAAADTQYF. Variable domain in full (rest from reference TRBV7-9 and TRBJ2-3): DTGVSQNPRHKITKRGQNVTFRCDPISEHNRLYWYRQTLGQGPEFLTYFQNEAQLEKSRLLSDRFSAERPKGSFSTLEIQRTEQGDSAMYLCASSLGVGAAADTQYFGPGTRLTVL.

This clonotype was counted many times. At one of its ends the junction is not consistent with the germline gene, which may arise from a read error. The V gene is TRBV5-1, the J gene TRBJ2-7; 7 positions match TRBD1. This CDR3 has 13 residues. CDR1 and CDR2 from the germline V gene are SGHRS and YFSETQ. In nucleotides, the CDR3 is TGTGCCAGCAGCCTGGACAGGCGGTACGAGCAGTACTTC. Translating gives CASSLDRRYEQYF.

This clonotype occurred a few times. This chain's CDR3 is CASSLAQGFSYEQYF. As DNA, the CDR3 is TGTGCCAGCAGCTTAGCACAGGGGTTCTCCTACGAGCAGTACTTC. V and J are TRBV11-2 and TRBJ2-7; 7 nucleotides agree with TRBD1. With V trimmed by 1 base and J by 0 bases, 3 bases remained unmatched. The germline CDR1 and CDR2 sequences are SGHAT and FQNNGV. This CDR3 has 15 residues.

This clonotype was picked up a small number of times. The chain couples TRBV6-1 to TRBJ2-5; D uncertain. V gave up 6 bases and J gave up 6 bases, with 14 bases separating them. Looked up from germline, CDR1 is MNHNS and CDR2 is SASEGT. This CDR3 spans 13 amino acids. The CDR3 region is CASSTQIGQTQYF. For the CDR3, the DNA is TGTGCCAGCAGCACCCAGATAGGGCAGACCCAGTACTTC.

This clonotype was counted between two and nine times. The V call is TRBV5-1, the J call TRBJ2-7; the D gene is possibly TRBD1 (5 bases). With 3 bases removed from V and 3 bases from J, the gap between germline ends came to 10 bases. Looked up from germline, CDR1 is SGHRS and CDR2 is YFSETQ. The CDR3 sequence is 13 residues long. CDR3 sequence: CASSWTRSYEQYF. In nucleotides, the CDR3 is TGCGCCAGCAGCTGGACAAGGAGCTACGAGCAGTACTTC.

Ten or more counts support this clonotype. CDR3 sequence (DNA): TGCAGTGCTAGCGGAGCGGGAGGGTCTAGCACAGATACGCAGTATTTT. Its translation is CSASGAGGSSTDTQYF. V usage is TRBV20-1 and J usage is TRBJ2-3; 10 nucleotides line up with TRBD2. V trimming: 3 bases; J trimming: 0 bases; junction bases outside the gene matches: 6. Germline CDR1 DFQATT, CDR2 SNEGSKA (reference sequence). This CDR3 is 16 amino acids long.

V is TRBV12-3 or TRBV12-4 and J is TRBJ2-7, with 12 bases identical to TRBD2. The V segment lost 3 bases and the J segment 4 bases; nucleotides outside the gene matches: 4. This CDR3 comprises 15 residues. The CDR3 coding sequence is TGTGCCAGCAGTTTCGGACTAGCGGGAATGTACGAGCAGTACTTC. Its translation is CASSFGLAGMYEQYF.

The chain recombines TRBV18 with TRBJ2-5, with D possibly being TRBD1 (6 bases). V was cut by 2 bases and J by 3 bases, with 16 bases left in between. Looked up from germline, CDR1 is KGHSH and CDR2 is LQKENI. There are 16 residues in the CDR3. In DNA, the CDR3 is TGTGCCAGCTCACCAAATGCAGGGGTAGTCAAAGAGACCCAGTACTTC. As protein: CASSPNAGVVKETQYF. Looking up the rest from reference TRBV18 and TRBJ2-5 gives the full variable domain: NAGVMQNPRHLVRRRGQEARLRCSPMKGHSHVYWYRQLPEEGLKFMVYLQKENIIDESGMPKERFSAEFPKEGPSILRIQQVVRGDSAAYFCASSPNAGVVKETQYFGPGTRLLVL.

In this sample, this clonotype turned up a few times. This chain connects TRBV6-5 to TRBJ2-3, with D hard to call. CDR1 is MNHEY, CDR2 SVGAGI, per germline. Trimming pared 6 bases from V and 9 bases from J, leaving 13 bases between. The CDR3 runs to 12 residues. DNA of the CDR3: TGTGCCAGCAGGAAGAGTCGCAGCACGCAGTATTTT. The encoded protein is CASRKSRSTQYF.

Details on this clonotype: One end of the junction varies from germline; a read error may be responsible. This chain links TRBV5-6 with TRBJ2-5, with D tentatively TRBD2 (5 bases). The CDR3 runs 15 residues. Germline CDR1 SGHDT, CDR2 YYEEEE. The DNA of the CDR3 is TGTGCCAGCAGTTTGGCCGGACTCGCTCAAGAGACCCAGTACTTC. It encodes CASSLAGLAQETQYF. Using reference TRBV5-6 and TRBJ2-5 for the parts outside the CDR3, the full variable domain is DAGVTQSPTHLIKTRGQQVTLRCSPKSGHDTVSWYQQALGQGPQFIFQYYEEEERQRGNFPDRFSGHQFPNYSSELNVNALLLGDSALYLCASSLAGLAQETQYFGPGTRLLVL.

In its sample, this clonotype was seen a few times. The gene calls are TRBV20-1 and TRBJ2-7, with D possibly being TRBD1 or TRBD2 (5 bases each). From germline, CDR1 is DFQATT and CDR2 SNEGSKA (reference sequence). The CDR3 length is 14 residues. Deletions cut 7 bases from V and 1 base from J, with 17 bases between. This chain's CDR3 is CSVLRVRGSYEQYF. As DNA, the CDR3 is TGCAGTGTCCTCAGGGTACGCGGGTCCTACGAGCAGTACTTC.

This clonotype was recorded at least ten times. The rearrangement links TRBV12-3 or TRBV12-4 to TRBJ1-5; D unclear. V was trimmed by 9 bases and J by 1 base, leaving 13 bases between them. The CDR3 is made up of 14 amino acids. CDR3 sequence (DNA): TGTGCCAGTCTGGTTTCGGGGAGCAATCAGCCCCAGCATTTT. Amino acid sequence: CASLVSGSNQPQHF.

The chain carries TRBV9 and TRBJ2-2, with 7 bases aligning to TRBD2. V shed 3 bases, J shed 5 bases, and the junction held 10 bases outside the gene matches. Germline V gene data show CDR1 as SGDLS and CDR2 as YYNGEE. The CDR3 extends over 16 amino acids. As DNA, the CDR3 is TGTGCCAGCAGCGGGGGAGGGGAGGGTTGGACCGGGGAGCTGTTTTTT. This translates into CASSGGGEGWTGELFF. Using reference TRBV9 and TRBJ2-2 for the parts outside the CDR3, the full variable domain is DSGVTQTPKHLITATGQRVTLRCSPRSGDLSVYWYQQSLDQGLQFLIQYYNGEERAKGNILERFSAQQFPDLHSELNLSSLELGDSALYFCASSGGGEGWTGELFFGEGSRLTVL.

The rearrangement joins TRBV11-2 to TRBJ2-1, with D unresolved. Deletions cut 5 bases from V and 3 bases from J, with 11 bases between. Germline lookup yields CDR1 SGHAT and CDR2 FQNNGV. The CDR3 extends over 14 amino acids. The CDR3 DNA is TGTGCCAGCAGCGTGGACGTCCTCTACAATGAGCAGTTCTTC. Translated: CASSVDVLYNEQFF.

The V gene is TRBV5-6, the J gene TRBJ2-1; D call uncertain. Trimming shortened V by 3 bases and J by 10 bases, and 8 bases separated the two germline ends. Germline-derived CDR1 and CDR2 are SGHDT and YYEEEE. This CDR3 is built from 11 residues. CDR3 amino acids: CASSSMGEQFF. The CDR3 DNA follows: TGTGCCAGCAGCTCAATGGGGGAGCAGTTCTTC. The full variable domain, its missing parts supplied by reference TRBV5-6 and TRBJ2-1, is DAGVTQSPTHLIKTRGQQVTLRCSPKSGHDTVSWYQQALGQGPQFIFQYYEEEERQRGNFPDRFSGHQFPNYSSELNVNALLLGDSALYLCASSSMGEQFFGPGTRLTVL.

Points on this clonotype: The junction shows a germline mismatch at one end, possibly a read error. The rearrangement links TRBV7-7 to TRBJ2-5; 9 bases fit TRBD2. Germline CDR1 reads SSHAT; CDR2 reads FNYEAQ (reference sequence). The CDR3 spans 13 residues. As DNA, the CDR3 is TGTGCTAGCAGCCAGCGGGGGGATGAGACCCAGTACTTC. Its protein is CASSQRGDETQYF.

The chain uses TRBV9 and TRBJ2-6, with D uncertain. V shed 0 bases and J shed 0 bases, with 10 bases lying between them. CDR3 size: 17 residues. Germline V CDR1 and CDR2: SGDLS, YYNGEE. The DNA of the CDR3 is TGTGCCAGCAGCGTAGCCCTGCAGAGCTCTGGGGCCAACGTCCTGACTTTC. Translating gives CASSVALQSSGANVLTF. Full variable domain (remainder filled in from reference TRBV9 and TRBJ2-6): DSGVTQTPKHLITATGQRVTLRCSPRSGDLSVYWYQQSLDQGLQFLIQYYNGEERAKGNILERFSAQQFPDLHSELNLSSLELGDSALYFCASSVALQSSGANVLTFGAGSRLTVL.

The CDR3: CASSLIASGRGNTGELFF. The CDR3 DNA reads as TGTGCCAGCAGCTTAATTGCTAGCGGGAGAGGTAACACCGGGGAGCTGTTTTTT. The chain couples TRBV7-3 to TRBJ2-2; 10 nucleotides align to TRBD2. V shed 1 base, J shed 2 bases, and the junction held 7 bases outside the gene matches. This CDR3 is 18 amino acids long. The germline gives CDR1 SGHTA, CDR2 FQGTGA. Variable domain in full (rest from reference TRBV7-3 and TRBJ2-2): GAGVSQTPSNKVTEKGKYVELRCDPISGHTALYWYRQSLGQGPEFLIYFQGTGAADDSGLPNDRFFAVRPEGSVSTLKIQRTERGDSAVYLCASSLIASGRGNTGELFFGEGSRLTVL.

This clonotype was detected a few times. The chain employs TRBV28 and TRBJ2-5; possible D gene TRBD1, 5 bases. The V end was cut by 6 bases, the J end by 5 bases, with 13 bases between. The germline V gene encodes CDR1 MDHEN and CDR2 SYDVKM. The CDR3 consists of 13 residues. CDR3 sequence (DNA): TGTGCCAGCAGCTCCGACAGCCTGGAGACCCAGTACTTC. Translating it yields CASSSDSLETQYF.

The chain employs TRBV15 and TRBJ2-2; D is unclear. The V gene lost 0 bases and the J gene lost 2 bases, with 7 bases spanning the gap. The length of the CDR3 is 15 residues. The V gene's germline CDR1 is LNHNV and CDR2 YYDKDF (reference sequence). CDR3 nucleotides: TGTGCCACCAGCAGAGAGGCAGCCAACACCGGGGAGCTGTTTTTT. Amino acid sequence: CATSREAANTGELFF.

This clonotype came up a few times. The CDR3 DNA sequence: TGTGCCAGCAGCAAGCCGGGCCCCGAGAGACTCGCAGATACGCAGTATTTT. Amino acids: CASSKPGPERLADTQYF. This chain connects TRBV7-2 to TRBJ2-3, with D unresolved. Germline V gene lookup returns CDR1 SGHTA and CDR2 FQGNSA. The CDR3 is 17 amino acids. The V and J ends lost 5 bases and 4 bases respectively, with 22 bases between them.

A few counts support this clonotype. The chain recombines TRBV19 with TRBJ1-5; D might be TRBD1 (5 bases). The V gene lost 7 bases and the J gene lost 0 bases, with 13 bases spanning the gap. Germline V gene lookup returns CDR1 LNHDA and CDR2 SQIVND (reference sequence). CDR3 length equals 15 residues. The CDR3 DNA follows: TGTGCCAGTACCCAAGACGGGACTAGCAATCAGCCCCAGCATTTT. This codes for CASTQDGTSNQPQHF.

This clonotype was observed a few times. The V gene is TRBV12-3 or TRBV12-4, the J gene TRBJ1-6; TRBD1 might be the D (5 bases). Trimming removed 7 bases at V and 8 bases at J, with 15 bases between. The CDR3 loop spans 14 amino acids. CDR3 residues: CASTPGPKHSPLHF. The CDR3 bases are TGTGCCAGCACCCCGGGACCGAAGCATTCACCCCTCCACTTT.

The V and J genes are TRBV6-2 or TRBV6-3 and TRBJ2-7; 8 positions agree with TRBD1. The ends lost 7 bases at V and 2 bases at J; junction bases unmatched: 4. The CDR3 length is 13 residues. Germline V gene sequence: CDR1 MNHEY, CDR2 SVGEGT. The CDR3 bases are TGTGCCAGCATCGGGACAGGCACCTACGAGCAGTACTTC. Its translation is CASIGTGTYEQYF.

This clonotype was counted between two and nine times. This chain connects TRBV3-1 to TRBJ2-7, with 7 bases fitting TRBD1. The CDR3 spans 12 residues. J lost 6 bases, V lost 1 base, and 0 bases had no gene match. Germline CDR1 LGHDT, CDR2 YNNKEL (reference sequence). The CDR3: CASSQAGGEQYF. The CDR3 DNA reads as TGTGCCAGCAGCCAAGCAGGGGGCGAGCAGTACTTC.

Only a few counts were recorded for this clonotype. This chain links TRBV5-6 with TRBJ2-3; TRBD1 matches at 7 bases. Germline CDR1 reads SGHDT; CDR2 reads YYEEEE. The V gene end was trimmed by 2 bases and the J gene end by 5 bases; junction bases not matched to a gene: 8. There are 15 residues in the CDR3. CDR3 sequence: CASSFSAGGRDTQYF. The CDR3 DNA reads TGTGCCAGCAGCTTTTCCGCAGGGGGAAGAGATACGCAGTATTTT.

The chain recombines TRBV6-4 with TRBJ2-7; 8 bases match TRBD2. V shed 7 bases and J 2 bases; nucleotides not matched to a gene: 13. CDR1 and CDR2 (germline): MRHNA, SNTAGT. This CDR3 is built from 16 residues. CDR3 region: CASTGGAAPGTYEQYF. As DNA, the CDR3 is TGTGCCAGCACCGGGGGGGCAGCCCCGGGGACCTACGAGCAGTACTTC.